Below are 6 T cell receptor beta chains sequenced from a single sample in a study of tumor-infiltrating lymphocytes in primary liver carcinoma (dated by TCRdb to the late 2010s). These reads were obtained on an Illumina HiSeq 2500. TCRbeta-specific cDNA was reverse-transcribed from approximately 460 ng total RNA using a constant-region primer and ProtoScript II reverse transcriptase. Construction of the TCRbeta libraries relied on three nested rounds of multiplex PCR, following a slightly modified ARM-PCR procedure. Each of the first two PCR rounds ran for 10 cycles and used multiplex TRBV1-TRBV30 forward primers together with a Cbeta reverse primer. Using fastp at Q25 and MiXCR, TCRdb reprocessed the public reads and kept productive beta chains. One record per CDR3 amino acid sequence lists the most common genes and DNA. The sample includes more than 70,000 distinct CDR3 sequences, with approximately 62% observed a single time. The ten top clones hold less than 30% of the sample.

Total RNA and DNA were co-extracted without cell sorting from about 19-30 mg of bulk tissue using the AllPrep DNA/RNA mini kit. Sequencing used tumor-adjacent normal liver tissue. All receptors derive from a man aged 35 to 55 with primary liver carcinoma and hepatitis B virus infection.

Note on this clonotype: Sequence at one end of the junction differs from germline and may be a read error. V and J are TRBV29-1 and TRBJ2-5; 10 bases align to TRBD1. Germline V gene lookup returns CDR1 SQVTM and CDR2 ANQGSEA. The CDR3 totals 15 residues. CDR3 sequence reads: CSVETDRGPGEAQYF. As DNA, the CDR3 is TGCAGCGTTGAGACCGACAGGGGGCCCGGAGAGGCCCAGTACTTC.

This clonotype was observed a few times. A much more abundant neighbour one base away suggests this may be a read error. The V gene is TRBV29-1, the J gene TRBJ1-1; D uncertain. With 5 bases removed from V and 1 base from J, the gap between germline ends came to 11 bases. CDR1 is SQVTM and CDR2 is ANQGSEA in the germline V gene. The CDR3 is 13 residues long. In DNA form, the CDR3 reads TGCAGCGTTCAGAGCCAGAAGAACACTGAAGCTTTCTTT. This translates into CSVQSQKNTEAFF. The variable domain in full, with the rest retrieved from reference TRBV29-1 and TRBJ1-1, is SAVISQKPSRDICQRGTSLTIQCQVDSQVTMMFWYRQQPGQSLTLIATANQGSEATYESGFVIDKFPISRPNLTFSTLTVSNMSPEDSSIYLCSVQSQKNTEAFFGQGTRLTVV.

The rearrangement uses TRBV5-1 and TRBJ2-1, with a weak D call TRBD2 (6 bases). Germline V gene sequence: CDR1 SGHRS, CDR2 YFSETQ. The germline V and J ends were trimmed by 0 bases and 3 bases, with 19 bases remaining between them. The CDR3 sequence is 18 residues long. For the CDR3, the DNA is TGCGCCAGCAGCTTGGCAGTGGCTAGCGCGAGTGGCTACAATGAGCAGTTCTTC. Translating gives CASSLAVASASGYNEQFF.

This sequence joins TRBV6-2 or TRBV6-3 and TRBJ1-5; D remains ambiguous. The CDR3 runs to 13 residues. CDR1 is MNHEY, CDR2 SVGEGT, per germline. Between the trimmed V and J ends, which lost 2 bases and 7 bases, there was a span of 9 bases. This CDR3 is CASSYQAEQPQHF. DNA for the CDR3: TGTGCCAGCAGTTACCAGGCCGAGCAGCCCCAGCATTTT.

This clonotype occurred a few times. A much bigger clone sits one base away, suggesting this may be a read error. The V gene is TRBV24-1, the J gene TRBJ1-2; 9 nucleotides align to TRBD1. There are 12 residues in the CDR3. CDR1 is KGHDR and CDR2 is SFDVKD in the germline V gene. The CDR3 sequence is CATSDGTGSYAF. CDR3 in DNA: TGTGCCACCAGTGACGGGACAGGGAGCTACGCCTTC.

Worth noting for this clonotype: An end of the junction differs from the germline gene, which may be a read error. The chain couples TRBV11-2 to TRBJ2-3, with D perhaps assigned TRBD1 or TRBD2 (5 bases each). There are 18 residues in the CDR3. The germline V gene encodes CDR1 SGHAT and CDR2 FQNNGV. The CDR3 is CVSSLDYQGVGALDMQYF. The CDR3 DNA is TGTGTCAGCAGCTTAGATTACCAGGGAGTGGGAGCCTTAGATATGCAGTATTTT. Complete variable domain (other parts from reference TRBV11-2 and TRBJ2-3): EAGVAQSPRYKIIEKRQSVAFWCNPISGHATLYWYQQILGQGPKLLIQFQNNGVVDDSQLPKDRFSAERLKGVDSTLKIQPAKLEDSAVYLCVSSLDYQGVGALDMQYFGPGTRLTVL.